Below, 32 T cell receptor beta chains from the same sample are listed, as sequenced in a study of identical twins. Via MiXCR, TCRdb re-called the 5' RACE reads, giving one row per CDR3 protein. Among under 500,000 distinct CDR3 sequences listed, 13% to 15% were seen once. The sample was also linked to a second study, of yellow fever vaccine responses in identical twins.

The sequencing input was CD4+ T cells sorted from blood. The receptors derive from a woman under 30 in good health.

The V and J genes are TRBV28 and TRBJ2-7; unclear D gene. V lost 2 bases to trimming and J lost 3 bases, with 11 bases between them. Per the germline V gene, CDR1 is MDHEN and CDR2 is SYDVKM. This CDR3 spans 14 amino acids. DNA of the CDR3: TGTGCCAGCAGTTTAGGTCCAGCCGTCTACGAGCAGTACTTC. It yields the protein CASSLGPAVYEQYF.

This clonotype has just a few counts. The chain recombines TRBV27 with TRBJ2-6, with D perhaps matching TRBD1 (6 bases). CDR3 size: 19 residues. Germline V gene data show CDR1 as MNHEY and CDR2 as SMNVEV (reference sequence). Trimming left V 7 bases short and J 0 bases short, with 22 bases between. For the CDR3, the DNA is TGTGCCAGCACTCCCAGGGGAGACAGACGGACCTCTGGGGCCAACGTCCTGACTTTC. Protein: CASTPRGDRRTSGANVLTF.

The table lists this clonotype with a count of one. The chain joins TRBV11-2 to TRBJ2-5; TRBD1 matches at 8 bases. Unmatched junction bases numbered 7, after V lost 1 base and J lost 6 bases. The CDR3 spans 15 residues. The germline gives CDR1 SGHAT, CDR2 FQNNGV. In DNA form, the CDR3 reads TGTGCCAGCAGCTTAGTGACAGGGGCGGTTCAGACCCAGTACTTC. It codes for CASSLVTGAVQTQYF.

The chain employs TRBV27 and TRBJ2-5; 11 bases map to TRBD2. The J segment lost 1 base and the V segment lost 5 bases, leaving 21 bases of the junction unmatched. Germline V gives CDR1 MNHEY, CDR2 SMNVEV (reference sequence). CDR3 length: 21 residues. The CDR3: CASSPRPLTSGGHLFQETQYF. CDR3 sequence (DNA): TGTGCCAGCAGTCCTCGCCCCCTTACTAGCGGGGGACACCTGTTCCAAGAGACCCAGTACTTC.

This clonotype appeared a few times. V usage is TRBV7-6 and J usage is TRBJ1-1; TRBD1 might be the D (6 bases). The CDR3 runs to 13 residues. Germline loops: CDR1 SGHVS, CDR2 FNYEAQ. V shed 5 bases and J shed 1 base, with 8 bases lying between them. This chain's CDR3 is CASSGRGNTEAFF. The CDR3 DNA reads as TGTGCCAGCAGCGGCAGGGGGAACACTGAAGCTTTCTTT.

A few counts support this clonotype. Germline is not matched at one junction end, which may reflect a read error. V is TRBV12-3 or TRBV12-4 and J is TRBJ2-7; D unclear. This CDR3 region has 11 residues. CDR3 coding DNA: TGTGCCAGCAGCTTAGACACAGAGCAGTACTTC. This encodes CASSLDTEQYF.

This clonotype has more than one count but fewer than ten. The chain has TRBV5-5 and TRBJ1-1; TRBD1 is a possible D gene (5 bases). Germline V gene data show CDR1 as SGHKS and CDR2 as YYEKEE (reference sequence). The V gene lost 6 bases and the J gene lost 0 bases, with 18 bases spanning the gap. CDR3 length: 16 amino acids. CDR3 protein: CASTRDPMGVNTEAFF. In DNA, the CDR3 is TGTGCCAGCACCCGAGATCCAATGGGGGTGAACACTGAAGCTTTCTTT.

This clonotype was detected only a few times. J is TRBJ1-5 and V is TRBV4-1; 7 positions agree with TRBD1. With V trimmed by 1 base and J by 5 bases, 5 bases remained unmatched. The CDR3 is made up of 15 amino acids. From germline, CDR1 is MGHRA and CDR2 YSYEKL. The DNA of the CDR3 is TGCGCCAGCAGCCAAGGAACGACAGGGCATCAGCCCCAGCATTTT. This sequence encodes CASSQGTTGHQPQHF.

At least ten counts were recorded for this clonotype. The chain combines TRBV12-3 or TRBV12-4 with TRBJ2-3; 7 bases are a match to TRBD1. The CDR3 contains 15 residues. The V segment lost 5 bases and the J segment 1 base; nucleotides outside the gene matches: 6. This chain's CDR3 is CASSETGIGTDTQYF. The CDR3 DNA reads TGTGCCAGCAGTGAGACAGGGATTGGCACAGATACGCAGTATTTT.

This clonotype was observed many times. The gene calls are TRBV10-3 and TRBJ2-1; D is unresolved. The CDR3 sequence is 13 residues long. V was clipped by 4 bases and J by 7 bases, with 11 bases between them. Germline loops: CDR1 ENHRY, CDR2 SYGVKD. DNA for the CDR3: TGTGCCATCAGTGGAGGCGCAGCAAATGAGCAGTTCTTC. Its protein product is CAISGGAANEQFF.

This chain links TRBV20-1 with TRBJ2-3, with D maybe TRBD2 (7 bases). The germline CDR1 and CDR2 sequences are DFQATT and SNEGSKA (reference sequence). This CDR3 has 14 amino acids. V lost 0 bases and J 4 bases, leaving 11 bases between the germline ends. This CDR3 is CSAREGGGPDTQYF. CDR3 in DNA: TGCAGTGCTAGAGAGGGGGGGGGGCCAGATACGCAGTATTTT.

This clonotype was detected ten times or more. V usage is TRBV29-1 and J usage is TRBJ2-3; tentative D call: TRBD1 (6 bases). The germline V gene has CDR1 SQVTM and CDR2 ANQGSEA. Trimming pared 4 bases from V and 6 bases from J, leaving 11 bases between. The CDR3 is made up of 12 amino acids. CDR3 nucleotide sequence: TGCAGCGTTGTCCCGACAGGCGATACGCAGTATTTT. Its translation: CSVVPTGDTQYF.

The rearrangement links TRBV20-1 to TRBJ2-3; D is unclear. The CDR3 covers 14 residues. CDR1 is DFQATT, CDR2 SNEGSKA, per germline (reference sequence). Trimming removed 6 bases from V and 0 bases from J, with 13 bases in between. The CDR3 DNA is TGCAGTGCAACCACGGCCGCGAGCACAGATACGCAGTATTTT. Translating gives CSATTAASTDTQYF.

This clonotype was seen repeatedly, ten times or more. The rearrangement links TRBV29-1 to TRBJ2-7; tentatively, D is TRBD2 (5 bases). The V end was cut by 3 bases, the J end by 3 bases, with 15 bases between. The germline V gene encodes CDR1 SQVTM and CDR2 ANQGSEA. The CDR3 covers 14 residues. CDR3 region: CSVEDEGADYEQYF. DNA for the CDR3: TGCAGCGTTGAGGATGAGGGAGCCGACTACGAGCAGTACTTC.

Ten or more counts support this clonotype. The J gene is TRBJ2-5, the V gene TRBV11-2, with D tentatively TRBD1 (6 bases). Germline V gene sequence: CDR1 SGHAT, CDR2 FQNNGV. Trimming pared 8 bases from V and 4 bases from J, leaving 20 bases between. The CDR3 is 15 residues long. The CDR3 DNA is TGTGCCAGCCTGCGAGGGGGAGACCTCCGAGAGACCCAGTACTTC. Translated, it gives CASLRGGDLRETQYF.

This clonotype has just a few counts. The chain links TRBV18 to TRBJ2-7; no reliable D call. The V end lost 2 bases, the J end lost 2 bases, and 16 bases lay between the germline ends. This CDR3 has 16 amino acids. Germline V CDR1 and CDR2: KGHSH, LQKENI. The CDR3 region is CASSPTLAPTTYEQYF. CDR3 DNA sequence: TGTGCCAGCTCACCAACTCTGGCCCCAACCACCTACGAGCAGTACTTC.

This clonotype was observed a handful of times. The chain employs TRBV7-6 and TRBJ1-5, with no clear D. The germline V gene has CDR1 SGHVS and CDR2 FNYEAQ. The CDR3 is 14 residues long. The V gene lost 1 base and the J gene lost 10 bases, with 14 bases spanning the gap. CDR3 sequence: CASSLVGATGPQHF. CDR3 DNA: TGTGCCAGCAGCTTAGTAGGTGCGACGGGTCCCCAGCATTTT.

This sequence joins TRBV15 and TRBJ2-7; D remains ambiguous. Germline CDR1 and CDR2: LNHNV and YYDKDF (reference sequence). The ends were cut back, 1 base at V and 5 bases at J, with 21 bases in the middle. There are 17 residues in the CDR3. CDR3 in DNA: TGTGCCACCAGCAGAGCCGCATACTTGGCAAAAGAGGACGAGCAGTACTTC. As protein: CATSRAAYLAKEDEQYF.

This clonotype has more than one count but fewer than ten. The chain joins TRBV14 to TRBJ2-7; 9 nucleotides match TRBD2. With V trimmed by 4 bases and J by 4 bases, 8 bases remained unmatched. Germline CDR1 SGHDN, CDR2 FVKESK. This CDR3 spans 15 amino acids. CDR3 sequence: CASSPYSGSGYEQYF. For the CDR3, the DNA is TGTGCCAGCAGCCCCTATAGCGGGAGTGGATACGAGCAGTACTTC. The full variable domain, with the rest looked up from reference TRBV14 and TRBJ2-7, is EAGVTQFPSHSVIEKGQTVTLRCDPISGHDNLYWYRRVMGKEIKFLLHFVKESKQDESGMPNNRFLAERTGGTYSTLKVQPAELEDSGVYFCASSPYSGSGYEQYFGPGTRLTVT.

The chain employs TRBV19 and TRBJ2-1; D not certain. Germline lookup yields CDR1 LNHDA and CDR2 SQIVND (reference sequence). This CDR3 has 11 residues. Trimming pared 3 bases from V and 7 bases from J, leaving 4 bases between. CDR3: CASSIGNEQFF. CDR3 coding DNA: TGTGCCAGTAGTATTGGGAATGAGCAGTTCTTC.

This clonotype was seen a few times. This rearrangement joins TRBV28 to TRBJ2-3; 9 bases match TRBD1. Germline-derived CDR1 and CDR2 are MDHEN and SYDVKM. This CDR3 comprises 15 residues. The V and J ends lost 2 bases and 6 bases, in that order; junction bases with no gene match: 6. The CDR3 is CASSLTGGGMDTQYF. The CDR3 nucleotides are TGTGCCAGCAGTTTAACAGGGGGCGGTATGGATACGCAGTATTTT.

There are many counts of this clonotype. This chain uses TRBV18 with TRBJ2-5; D call uncertain. This CDR3 has 14 amino acids. The V gene's germline CDR1 is KGHSH and CDR2 LQKENI. V shed 6 bases and J shed 5 bases, with 16 bases lying between them. CDR3 sequence reads: CASSPPMASETQYF. CDR3 nucleotide sequence: TGTGCCAGCTCGCCCCCCATGGCGTCGGAGACCCAGTACTTC.

This sequence joins TRBV12-3 or TRBV12-4 and TRBJ2-3; 12 bases fit TRBD2. Germline trimming cut 3 bases from V and 5 bases from J; bases unmatched to any gene: 6. CDR3 length: 16 residues. The CDR3 reads CASSFRLAGVGDTQYF. The CDR3 DNA reads as TGTGCCAGCAGTTTCAGACTAGCGGGAGTAGGAGATACGCAGTATTTT.

This chain links TRBV27 with TRBJ2-7; a weak D match, TRBD1 (6 bases). V was shortened by 5 bases and J by 0 bases, with 17 bases between the two germline ends. The CDR3 runs to 16 residues. Germline lookup yields CDR1 MNHEY and CDR2 SMNVEV (reference sequence). DNA for the CDR3: TGTGCCAGCAGTCAACCCTCAGACAGGAGCTCCTACGAGCAGTACTTC. It codes for CASSQPSDRSSYEQYF.

CDR3 in amino acids: CASSITRDSYEQYF. DNA of the CDR3: TGTGCCAGTAGTATCACCCGGGACAGCTACGAGCAGTACTTC. J is TRBJ2-7 and V is TRBV19, with 7 bases aligning to TRBD1. The CDR3 runs to 14 residues. V lost 3 bases and J lost 3; bases outside the gene matches: 5. Germline V gene lookup returns CDR1 LNHDA and CDR2 SQIVND (reference sequence).

This clonotype was counted between two and nine times. The V call is TRBV6-1, the J call TRBJ2-5; unclear D gene. The V end was cut by 7 bases, the J end by 5 bases, with 14 bases between. Germline-derived CDR1 and CDR2 are MNHNS and SASEGT. This CDR3 comprises 13 residues. DNA for the CDR3: TGTGCCAGCAACTTGACACCGACGGAGACCCAGTACTTC. Residues: CASNLTPTETQYF.

This clonotype was detected a few times. This chain links TRBV24-1 with TRBJ2-1, with D maybe TRBD2 (6 bases). V shed 7 bases and J shed 10 bases, with 16 bases lying between them. CDR3 length equals 13 residues. Germline loops: CDR1 KGHDR, CDR2 SFDVKD. The CDR3 spells CATRSTRSLEQFF. CDR3 bases: TGTGCCACCAGGTCGACTAGATCACTCGAGCAGTTCTTC.

The chain carries TRBV12-3 or TRBV12-4 and TRBJ1-2, with TRBD1 matching 7 bases. The CDR3 has 13 residues. J was trimmed by 4 bases and V by 6 bases; bases with no gene match: 5. DNA for the CDR3: TGTGCCAGCAGACCGGGACAGATCTATGGCTACACCTTC. Protein sequence: CASRPGQIYGYTF.

The CDR3 loop reads CASRLGEQETQYF. The CDR3 DNA reads as TGTGCCAGCAGACTAGGAGAGCAAGAGACCCAGTACTTC. The chain links TRBV5-6 to TRBJ2-5, with TRBD2 as a possible D gene (5 bases). The germline CDR1 and CDR2 sequences are SGHDT and YYEEEE. V dropped 5 bases and J dropped 2 bases, with 10 bases sitting between them. CDR3 length equals 13 residues.

Ten or more counts support this clonotype. The chain recombines TRBV7-3 with TRBJ2-3; 13 nucleotides agree with TRBD2. CDR3 length equals 16 residues. Germline CDR1 and CDR2: SGHTA and FQGTGA. The ends lost 5 bases at V and 7 bases at J; junction bases unmatched: 9. For the CDR3, the DNA is TGTGCCAGCAGCCCTGCTGGGACTAGCGGGGTTAATACGCAGTATTTT. Residues: CASSPAGTSGVNTQYF.

This clonotype was found a few times. J is TRBJ2-1 and V is TRBV3-1; 9 bases align to TRBD1. This CDR3 is built from 17 residues. CDR1 and CDR2 (germline): LGHDT, YNNKEL (reference sequence). Trimming removed 5 bases from V and 4 bases from J; junction bases left unmatched: 12. CDR3 region: CASSARDRDAGYNEQFF. The CDR3 DNA reads as TGTGCCAGCAGCGCCCGGGACAGGGACGCTGGGTACAATGAGCAGTTCTTC.

The table lists this clonotype with a few counts. This chain connects TRBV6-2 or TRBV6-3 to TRBJ2-2, with D perhaps assigned TRBD1 or TRBD2 (6 bases each). Germline V gene lookup returns CDR1 MNHEY and CDR2 SVGEGT. V lost 6 bases to trimming and J lost 4 bases, with 15 bases between them. The CDR3 sequence is 15 residues long. DNA for the CDR3: TGTGCCAGCAGCAAGGGGGGCAGGGGCACCGGGGAGCTGTTTTTT. Translating it yields CASSKGGRGTGELFF.